This entry describes one T cell receptor beta chain. The data are from a study of T cells expressing NK-cell markers. TCRdb reprocessed the 5' RACE reads, keeping one entry per CDR3 protein, no DNA. This sample's table reports 440,000 or so distinct CDR3 sequences. Germline-derived CDR1 and CDR2 are KGHSH and LQKENI. The CDR3 is 14 amino acids. The sample was blood T cells: a sorted CD56 or NKG2C T cell subset, CD4+ or CD8+ T cells, or bulk PBMC T cells (not recorded which). The gene calls are TRBV18 and TRBJ2-3. This receptor was taken from a woman between 18 and 75 years old in good health. The CDR3 region is CASSPAENTDTQYF.